The clone carrying this T cell receptor beta chain was detected many times. The antigen is undetermined. The record originates from a study of T cells in Graves' hyperthyroidism and ophthalmopathy. General observations from the study: Peripheral blood also featured most of the thyroid clonotypes expanded above 0.001. Prediction of ophthalmopathy progression came a median around 6 months pre-onset.

Amplified TCR beta CDR3 regions came from RNA transcripts. The TCR CDR3 was amplified in a first-round RT-PCR using the HTBI primer set. One entry per CDR3 protein results from TCRdb running MiXCR on the multiplex PCR reads. Found here are fewer than 400,000 distinct CDR3 sequences, 16% of them singletons; the top ten hold around a third. Hyperthyroidism had been newly diagnosed in patients aged 18 to 65, and its duration was under 2 months. Diagnosis rested on symptoms, serum thyroxine and TRAb, thyroid ultrasound, and orbital computed tomography. V dropped 5 bases and J dropped 5 bases, with 12 bases sitting between them. This CDR3 is 13 amino acids long. Germline V gene data show CDR1 as MNHNS and CDR2 as SASEGT.

The genes are TRBV6-1 and TRBJ2-5, with D tentatively TRBD2 (6 bases). What was sequenced was blood. The receptor was isolated from a man younger than 45 with Graves' hyperthyroidism. CDR3 DNA: TGTGCCAGCAGTCGCGGGACTGGCGAGACCCAGTACTTC. As protein: CASSRGTGETQYF.